What follows are 18 T cell receptor beta chains derived from one specimen sequenced in a study of cytomegalovirus exposure and HLA in healthy donors. PCR used 60 Vbeta primers and 13 Jbeta primers. The repertoire was sequenced with immunoSEQ multiplex PCR; TCRdb's copy has only in-frame clones and lacks some. Of 150,000 to 200,000 clones in the sample, roughly 80% were seen once. The sequencing sample was made of PBMCs. The receptors were sampled from a female donor in good health and CMV-seronegative.

V is TRBV6-4 and J is TRBJ1-2, with D unresolved. Germline V gives CDR1 MRHNA, CDR2 SNTAGT. This CDR3 is built from 13 residues. V lost 5 bases and J 8 bases, leaving 15 bases between the germline ends. The CDR3 is CASSLTPVRGYTF. DNA of the CDR3: TGTGCCAGCAGTTTGACTCCGGTACGAGGCTACACCTTC.

This clone was seen a few times. The chain employs TRBV7-2 and TRBJ1-2; TRBD1 might be the D (5 bases). V lost 2 bases to trimming and J lost 3 bases, with 19 bases between them. Germline V lookup: CDR1 SGHTA, CDR2 FQGNSA. This CDR3 has 17 amino acids. CDR3 coding DNA: TGTGCCAGCAGCTTACCTCAGACAGACCGCCGGGACTATGGCTACACCTTC. This translates into CASSLPQTDRRDYGYTF.

CDR3 nucleotide sequence: TGTGCCAGTAGCGGCGGGGGGGGCGCGGATCAGCCCCAGCATTTT. Encoded protein: CASSGGGGADQPQHF. The chain carries TRBV19 and TRBJ1-5, with D perhaps TRBD1 (6 bases). Deletions cut 6 bases from V and 5 bases from J, with 17 bases between. The CDR3 has 15 amino acids. Germline values: CDR1 LNHDA, CDR2 SQIVND (reference sequence).

This clone was seen only a few times. The genes are TRBV6-4 and TRBJ2-3, with 12 bases matching TRBD2. Germline CDR1 reads MRHNA; CDR2 reads SNTAGT. V trimming: 5 bases; J trimming: 4 bases; junction bases outside the gene matches: 7. The CDR3 runs 16 residues. For the CDR3, the DNA is TGTGCCAGCAGTCCATCGACTAGCGGGAGACCAGATACGCAGTATTTT. Translating it yields CASSPSTSGRPDTQYF.

The genes are TRBV5-4 and TRBJ2-3; 8 bases match TRBD2. Germline V gene lookup returns CDR1 SGHNT and CDR2 YYREEE (reference sequence). The CDR3 covers 16 residues. V shed 4 bases and J 0 bases; nucleotides not matched to a gene: 7. CDR3 loop: CASSTGIAGSTDTQYF. In DNA form, the CDR3 reads TGTGCCAGCAGCACGGGGATAGCGGGGAGCACAGATACGCAGTATTTT.

For this clone: At one end, the junction sequence differs from germline, possibly due to a read error. The rearrangement links TRBV30 to TRBJ2-7; no clear D gene. The germline V gene has CDR1 GTSNPN and CDR2 SVGIG (reference sequence). The CDR3 is 13 residues long. The CDR3 sequence is CAWSGAASYGVHF. The DNA of the CDR3 is TGTGCCTGGAGTGGAGCCGCGTCCTATGGTGTCCACTTC.

V is TRBV12-5 and J is TRBJ2-6; a weak D match, TRBD1 (6 bases). This CDR3 spans 16 amino acids. The V gene's germline CDR1 is LGHNT and CDR2 FRNRAP. Trimming left V 8 bases short and J 0 bases short, with 14 bases between. This chain's CDR3 is CASTQGLLSGANVLTF. Here the CDR3 DNA reads TGTGCTAGTACGCAGGGGCTACTCTCTGGGGCCAACGTCCTGACTTTC.

V is TRBV30 and J is TRBJ1-1; D gene unclear. Germline values: CDR1 GTSNPN, CDR2 SVGIG (reference sequence). With 0 bases removed from V and 3 bases from J, the gap between germline ends came to 5 bases. This CDR3 region has 12 residues. DNA for the CDR3: TGTGCCTGGAGTGTCCGGTACACTGAAGCTTTCTTT. Translation gives CAWSVRYTEAFF.

This clone occurred once. The rearrangement uses TRBV10-1 and TRBJ2-5; D call uncertain. TRBJ2-7 matches the DNA end more closely, so the J call is doubtful. Germline CDR1 is WNHNN and CDR2 is SYGVQD (reference sequence). CDR3 length: 14 amino acids. CDR3 loop: CASTSGVAPYEQYF. CDR3 sequence (DNA): TGCGCCAGCACCTCCGGAGTGGCCCCCTACGAGCAGTACTTC.

The V and J genes are TRBV5-6 and TRBJ2-5; 9 bases match TRBD2. The CDR3 length is 13 residues. The germline V gene encodes CDR1 SGHDT and CDR2 YYEEEE. Trimming cost V 0 bases and J 9 bases; bases outside gene matches: 3. Here the CDR3 reads CASSLGLADSQYF. CDR3 nucleotide sequence: TGTGCCAGCAGCTTGGGACTAGCGGACTCCCAGTACTTC.

The gene calls are TRBV2 and TRBJ2-5, with 15 bases lining up with TRBD2. The germline CDR1 and CDR2 sequences are SNHLY and FYNNEI. This CDR3 is 17 amino acids long. The trim removed 6 bases at V and 5 bases at J, leaving 10 bases unmatched. The CDR3 region has the DNA TGTGCCAGCAGAAAAGGGACTAGCGGGGGGCTAGGGGAGACCCAGTACTTC. Translation gives CASRKGTSGGLGETQYF. Full variable domain (remainder filled in from reference TRBV2 and TRBJ2-5): EPEVTQTPSHQVTQMGQEVILRCVPISNHLYFYWYRQILGQKVEFLVSFYNNEISEKSEIFDDQFSVERPDGSNFTLKIRSTKLEDSAMYFCASRKGTSGGLGETQYFGPGTRLLVL.

The chain carries TRBV5-1 and TRBJ1-2, with 7 positions matching TRBD1. The V and J ends lost 5 bases and 2 bases, in that order; junction bases with no gene match: 9. Germline assignment: CDR1 SGHRS and CDR2 YFSETQ. This CDR3 spans 15 amino acids. CDR3 protein: CASRSRTGENYGYTF. CDR3 DNA: TGCGCCAGCAGATCAAGGACAGGCGAAAACTATGGCTACACCTTC.

Worth noting for this clone: The junction differs from germline at one of its ends, possibly a read error. The V and J genes are TRBV7-2 and TRBJ1-2, with a weak D call TRBD1 (5 bases). This CDR3 region has 14 residues. The germline gives CDR1 SGHTA, CDR2 FQGNSA. CDR3 coding DNA: TGTGCCAGCACCTACCCTGGGGCTAATTATGGCTACACCTTC. Protein product: CASTYPGANYGYTF. Looking up the rest from reference TRBV7-2 and TRBJ1-2 gives the full variable domain: GAGVSQSPSNKVTEKGKDVELRCDPISGHTALYWYRQSLGQGLEFLIYFQGNSAPDKSGLPSDRFSAERTGGSVSTLTIQRTQQEDSAVYLCASTYPGANYGYTFGSGTRLTVV.

CDR3 amino acids: CASSDRPGQGRITEAFF. The CDR3 bases are TGTGCCAGCAGCGACCGTCCGGGACAGGGAAGGATCACTGAAGCTTTCTTT. V gene TRBV9 combines with J gene TRBJ1-1; 9 positions match TRBD1. Germline CDR1 and CDR2: SGDLS and YYNGEE. The J segment lost 4 bases and the V segment lost 3 bases, leaving 13 bases of the junction unmatched. This CDR3 has 17 amino acids. Full variable domain (remainder filled in from reference TRBV9 and TRBJ1-1): DSGVTQTPKHLITATGQRVTLRCSPRSGDLSVYWYQQSLDQGLQFLIQYYNGEERAKGNILERFSAQQFPDLHSELNLSSLELGDSALYFCASSDRPGQGRITEAFFGQGTRLTVV.

This clone came up a few times. V and J are TRBV5-1 and TRBJ2-3, with TRBD1 identical over 11 bases. CDR1 SGHRS and CDR2 YFSETQ come from the germline V gene. The CDR3 loop spans 14 amino acids. J lost 6 bases, V lost 4 bases, and 4 bases had no gene match. Here the CDR3 reads CASSGTGGSDTQYF. The CDR3, as DNA: TGCGCCAGCAGCGGGACAGGGGGGTCGGATACGCAGTATTTT.

The chain employs TRBV7-3 and TRBJ2-1; 8 nucleotides agree with TRBD2. The CDR3 loop spans 14 amino acids. Trimming at V came to 5 bases and at J to 5 bases, leaving 5 bases not matched to a gene. Germline lookup yields CDR1 SGHTA and CDR2 FQGTGA. CDR3 region: CASSLTGGDNEQFF. DNA of the CDR3: TGTGCCAGCAGCCTGACCGGGGGGGACAATGAGCAGTTCTTC.

The chain employs TRBV7-8 and TRBJ2-7; 14 bases agree with TRBD2. Germline V gene data show CDR1 as SGHVS and CDR2 as FQNEAQ. Germline trimming cut 5 bases from V and 5 bases from J; bases unmatched to any gene: 5. The CDR3 contains 15 residues. CDR3 DNA: TGTGCCAGCAGCGTAGGGACTAGCGGGAGCCACGAGCAGTACTTC. This gives the protein CASSVGTSGSHEQYF.

The chain links TRBV2 to TRBJ2-5; weak D call: TRBD2 (5 bases). The CDR3 contains 13 residues. From germline, CDR1 is SNHLY and CDR2 FYNNEI. Trimming pared 3 bases from V and 5 bases from J, leaving 10 bases between. This CDR3 reads CASSDTRWETQYF. The DNA for the CDR3 is TGTGCCAGCAGTGACACTAGATGGGAGACCCAGTACTTC. The whole variable domain, filled in from reference TRBV2 and TRBJ2-5, reads EPEVTQTPSHQVTQMGQEVILRCVPISNHLYFYWYRQILGQKVEFLVSFYNNEISEKSEIFDDQFSVERPDGSNFTLKIRSTKLEDSAMYFCASSDTRWETQYFGPGTRLLVL.